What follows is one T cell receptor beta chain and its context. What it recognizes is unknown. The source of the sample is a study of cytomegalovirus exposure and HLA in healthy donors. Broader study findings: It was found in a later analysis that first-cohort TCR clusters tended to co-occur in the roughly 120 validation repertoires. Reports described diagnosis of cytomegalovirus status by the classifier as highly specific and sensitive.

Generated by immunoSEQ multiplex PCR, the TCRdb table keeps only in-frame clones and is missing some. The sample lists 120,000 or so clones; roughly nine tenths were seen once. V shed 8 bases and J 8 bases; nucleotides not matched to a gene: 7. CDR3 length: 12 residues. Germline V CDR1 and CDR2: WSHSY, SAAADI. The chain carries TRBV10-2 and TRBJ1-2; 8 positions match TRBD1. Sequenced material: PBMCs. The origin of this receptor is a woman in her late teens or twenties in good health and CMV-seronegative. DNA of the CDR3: TGCGCCAGCCAGACAGGGGCGGGAGGCTACACCTTC. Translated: CASQTGAGGYTF.